This TCR beta chain originates from a study of T-cell reconstitution after alpha-beta-depleted transplantation in children (dated by TCRdb to between 2015 and 2016). Context from the whole study: Using TCR repertoire profiling, the study quantitatively followed how T-cell immune reconstitution unfolded in children after TCRalphabeta/CD19-depleted allogeneic hematopoietic cell transplantation. Overall study outcomes, separate from this receptor: Over the following months the frequencies of hyperexpanded clones went down, and after one year T-cell counts and TCRbeta diversity were mostly credited to newly produced T cells. About two months after transplant, the apparently early recovery of alphabetaT-cell counts reportedly depended on just several hundred clones that had expanded rapidly and came from non-depleted graft cells. In some patients, the high TCRbeta diversity seen at day 60 was put down to recipient T cells and intrathymic progenitors that had survived conditioning.

Library construction relied on PCR. The sequencer listed for this sample is Illumina HiSeq 2500. To normalize quantification of the TCRbeta repertoire, the TCR libraries were built with molecular barcoding that relied on unique molecular identifiers. The raw public reads went through TCRdb reprocessing: fastp at Q25, MiXCR clone calling, in-frame beta chains kept. When rows share a CDR3 protein, they turn into one entry using the most common DNA and genes. The sample table holds almost 600,000 distinct CDR3 sequences, of which about a quarter were seen once. About 35% of the sample is taken by the ten largest. Reading the label with the study, this specimen's treatment or condition is: allogeneic hematopoietic cell transplantation with graft depleted of TCRalphabeta T cells and CD19 B cells. TCRalphabeta/CD19-depleted allogeneic hematopoietic cell grafts were given to the transplant recipients, all of whom were children.

Remarks on this clonotype: The antigen it recognizes is unknown. Qualities for individual bases were not recorded, and no much larger clone is one base off.

Unmatched junction bases come to 9, with V trimmed by 6 bases and J by 3 bases. Taken from the germline V gene, the CDR1 and CDR2 loops are SGHRS and YFSETQ. The CDR3 spans 14 residues, from the cysteine through the phenylalanine. The DNA shown is the 42-base CDR3, in frame from base 1. The chain couples TRBV5-1 to TRBJ2-7; the junction holds 7 bases that match TRBD1. The clonotype originates from a boy younger than two with Wiskott-Aldrich syndrome, due to receive a stem cell transplant. Source: PBMCs, taken before TCRalphabeta/CD19-depleted stem cell transplant. The base sequence is TGCGCCAGCACAGGACAGGTCGCAATCTACGAGCAGTACTTC. It is translated as CASTGQVAIYEQYF.